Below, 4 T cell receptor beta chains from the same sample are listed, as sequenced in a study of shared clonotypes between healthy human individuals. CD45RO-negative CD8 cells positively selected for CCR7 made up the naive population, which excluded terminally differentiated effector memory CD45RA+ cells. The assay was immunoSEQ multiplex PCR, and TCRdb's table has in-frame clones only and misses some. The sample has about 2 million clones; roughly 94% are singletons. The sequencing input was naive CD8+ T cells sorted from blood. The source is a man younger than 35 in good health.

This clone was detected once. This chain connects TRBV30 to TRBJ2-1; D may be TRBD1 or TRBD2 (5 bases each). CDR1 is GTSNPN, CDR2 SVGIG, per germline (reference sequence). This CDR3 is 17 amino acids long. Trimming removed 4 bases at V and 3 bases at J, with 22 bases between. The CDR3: CAWTTTSSGRIYNEQFF. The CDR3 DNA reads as TGTGCCTGGACCACGACCTCATCAGGGAGAATCTACAATGAGCAGTTCTTC.

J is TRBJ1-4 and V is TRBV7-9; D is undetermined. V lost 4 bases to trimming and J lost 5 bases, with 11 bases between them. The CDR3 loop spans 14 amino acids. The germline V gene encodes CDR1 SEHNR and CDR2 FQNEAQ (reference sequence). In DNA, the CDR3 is TGTGCCAGCAGCTGGAGGGAACCAAATGAAAAACTGTTTTTT. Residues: CASSWREPNEKLFF.

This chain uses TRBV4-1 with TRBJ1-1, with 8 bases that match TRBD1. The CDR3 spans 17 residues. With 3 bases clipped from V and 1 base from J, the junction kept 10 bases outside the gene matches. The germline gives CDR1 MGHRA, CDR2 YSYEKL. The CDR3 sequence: CASSHPGQGARNTEAFF. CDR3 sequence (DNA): TGCGCCAGCAGCCACCCCGGGCAGGGGGCCAGGAACACTGAAGCTTTCTTT.

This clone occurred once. CDR3 in DNA: TGTGCCAGCAGCTCCCTAGATACGCAGTATTTT. As protein: CASSSLDTQYF. The chain carries TRBV11-2 and TRBJ2-3; D unclear. The CDR3 totals 11 residues. CDR1 and CDR2 (germline): SGHAT, FQNNGV. V was trimmed by 4 bases and J by 5 bases, leaving 4 bases between them.